The 12 T cell receptor beta chains below were found in one sample sequenced in a study of beta chain features in type 1 diabetes. Expressed TCRB transcripts were sequenced because the entire RNA isolate underwent reverse transcription. Libraries were prepared by immunoSEQ multiplex PCR; TCRdb keeps only in-frame clonotypes and omits some of them. This table has 200,000 to 250,000 clones, 11% appearing once. The material sequenced was central memory CD4+ T cells from blood. Receptors were obtained from a man younger than 35 in good health.

This clone was observed a few times. V usage is TRBV5-4 and J usage is TRBJ2-1; 7 nucleotides line up with TRBD2. The J segment lost 4 bases and the V segment lost 0 bases, leaving 7 bases of the junction unmatched. The CDR3 has 16 residues. The germline gives CDR1 SGHNT, CDR2 YYREEE (reference sequence). DNA for the CDR3: TGTGCCAGCAGCTTGGCCGGGCTAGCGGCTTACAATGAGCAGTTCTTC. Amino acids: CASSLAGLAAYNEQFF.

This clone was observed a handful of times. The gene calls are TRBV9 and TRBJ2-7; TRBD2 aligns across 11 bases. The CDR3 loop spans 15 amino acids. Losses at the gene ends were 3 bases for V and 0 bases for J; bases not matched to a gene: 2. CDR1 is SGDLS and CDR2 is YYNGEE in the germline V gene. The CDR3 sequence: CASSAGTSGSYEQYF. In DNA form, the CDR3 reads TGTGCCAGCAGCGCCGGGACTAGCGGCTCCTACGAGCAGTACTTC.

This clone was counted only a few times. The gene calls are TRBV20-1 and TRBJ1-2; D unresolved. Trimming removed 6 bases at V and 10 bases at J, with 12 bases between. Germline-derived CDR1 and CDR2 are DFQATT and SNEGSKA (reference sequence). The CDR3 runs 10 residues. CDR3 sequence: CSALVRAYTF. The CDR3 bases are TGCAGTGCCCTTGTCCGAGCCTACACCTTC.

This clone was detected a few times. The chain carries TRBV7-7 and TRBJ2-3; TRBD1 matches at 9 bases. V lost 5 bases to trimming and J lost 3 bases; unmatched junction nucleotides: 3. The CDR3 has 14 residues. Germline values: CDR1 SSHAT, CDR2 FNYEAQ (reference sequence). For the CDR3, the DNA is TGTGCCAGCAGCAAGACAGGGGGAACAGATACGCAGTATTTT. This translates into CASSKTGGTDTQYF.

This clone was observed a single time. The chain couples TRBV6-1 to TRBJ2-5, with D tentatively TRBD1 or TRBD2 (6 bases each). Per the germline V gene, CDR1 is MNHNS and CDR2 is SASEGT. V was trimmed by 5 bases and J by 4 bases, leaving 14 bases between them. The length of the CDR3 is 14 residues. The CDR3 DNA reads TGTGCCAGCAGTCCGAGAGGGGGGAGAGAGACCCAGTACTTC. This codes for CASSPRGGRETQYF.

The chain combines TRBV25-1 with TRBJ1-2; D gene uncertain. Germline CDR1 reads MGHDK; CDR2 reads SYGVNS. The CDR3 consists of 14 residues. V was cut by 1 base and J by 5 bases, with 11 bases left in between. The CDR3 here is CASSEWVEVYGYTF. CDR3 coding DNA: TGTGCCAGCAGTGAATGGGTCGAGGTTTATGGCTACACCTTC.

The chain employs TRBV7-3 and TRBJ2-1; 8 nucleotides line up with TRBD2. Unmatched junction bases numbered 3, after V lost 5 bases and J lost 3 bases. CDR3 size: 14 residues. Germline-derived CDR1 and CDR2 are SGHTA and FQGTGA. CDR3 amino acids: CASSVGLVYNEQFF. As DNA, the CDR3 is TGTGCCAGCAGCGTGGGACTAGTCTACAATGAGCAGTTCTTC.

This clone appeared a few times. The chain links TRBV10-3 to TRBJ2-2, with 9 bases identical to TRBD1. The length of the CDR3 is 15 residues. V dropped 10 bases and J dropped 5; count of bases not matched to a gene: 11. In germline, CDR1 is ENHRY, CDR2 SYGVKD. In DNA form, the CDR3 reads TGTGCCAGCACAGGGGGCGCCATGGGGACCGGGGAGCTGTTTTTT. It yields the protein CASTGGAMGTGELFF.

This clone was recorded a few times. The genes are TRBV29-1 and TRBJ1-2; TRBD1 is a possible D gene (5 bases). From germline, CDR1 is SQVTM and CDR2 ANQGSEA. The CDR3 sequence is 13 residues long. V lost 7 bases and J lost 9, with 21 bases in between. Written as DNA, the CDR3 is TGCAGCGCCACACGGGGGGTGGAGTTTAGCTACACCTTC. This codes for CSATRGVEFSYTF.

CDR3 region: CASSSTSESSYNEQFF. The CDR3, as DNA: TGTGCCAGCAGCTCCACTAGCGAGAGCTCCTACAATGAGCAGTTCTTC. This rearrangement joins TRBV13 to TRBJ2-1, with 7 bases aligning to TRBD2. CDR3 size: 16 residues. The germline V gene encodes CDR1 PRHDT and CDR2 FYEKMQ (reference sequence). Trimming cost V 4 bases and J 0 bases; bases outside gene matches: 6.

The rearrangement links TRBV11-3 to TRBJ2-7, with 8 bases that match TRBD1. The CDR3 is 15 amino acids. With 5 bases clipped from V and 0 bases from J, the junction kept 6 bases outside the gene matches. CDR1 SGHNT and CDR2 YENEEA come from the germline V gene. Here the CDR3 reads CASSQGQVSSYEQYF. The CDR3 DNA reads as TGTGCCAGCAGCCAGGGACAGGTGAGCTCCTACGAGCAGTACTTC.

The gene calls are TRBV28 and TRBJ2-1; the D gene is possibly TRBD1 (5 bases). Germline V lookup: CDR1 MDHEN, CDR2 SYDVKM. V dropped 2 bases and J dropped 6 bases, with 5 bases sitting between them. The CDR3 covers 12 residues. The CDR3 DNA reads TGTGCCAGCAGTTTAAGGGGCAATGAGCAGTTCTTC. Its protein is CASSLRGNEQFF.